This entry describes one T cell receptor (beta chain). Per germline, CDR1 GTSNPN and CDR2 SVGIG (reference sequence). After removal of 1 base from V and 7 bases from J, the junction contained 7 bases not matched to a gene. The CDR3 length is 13 residues. This entry comes from a study of fetal regulatory T cell absence and autoimmunity. Repertoires were generated with immunoSEQ multiplex PCR, while TCRdb's copy carries only in-frame clones and drops some. The sample consists of 95,000 or so clones, 72% of them appearing once. The rearrangement links TRBV30 to TRBJ2-7; 7 nucleotides match TRBD1. The sequenced sample consisted of pancreas tissue. The TCR originated in a male donor with IPEX syndrome. Here the CDR3 reads CAWSEGAGREQYF. Here the CDR3 DNA reads TGTGCCTGGAGTGAGGGGGCAGGTCGAGAGCAGTACTTC.